Listed here are 26 T cell receptor beta chains from one sample, sequenced in a study of Tregs in tolerant kidney transplant recipients. Measured with immunoSEQ multiplex PCR; TCRdb has only the in-frame clones, and not every one. Among just over 30,000 clones listed, roughly four fifths were seen once. No antigen is known for these receptors. The sequencing sample was made of Tregs from blood cultured with allogeneic cells. The origin of the receptors is a human donor in good health.

The chain is built from TRBV11-1 and TRBJ2-1; D unclear. Trimming cost V 5 bases and J 6 bases, with 20 bases left between them. This CDR3 has 16 amino acids. Germline lookup yields CDR1 SGHAT and CDR2 FQDESV (reference sequence). This CDR3 reads CASSTKSWYVLNEQFF. The DNA for the CDR3 is TGTGCCAGCAGCACAAAAAGTTGGTATGTCCTCAATGAGCAGTTCTTC.

This clone was detected only a few times. The genes are TRBV18 and TRBJ2-4, with D unresolved. Germline lookup yields CDR1 KGHSH and CDR2 LQKENI. The CDR3 consists of 12 residues. Trimming removed 3 bases at V and 7 bases at J, with 7 bases between. The CDR3 nucleotides are TGTGCCAGCTCACCCAGGTCGAACATTCAGTACTTC. This codes for CASSPRSNIQYF.

The V call is TRBV9, the J call TRBJ2-1, with 7 bases lining up with TRBD2. V lost 0 bases to trimming and J lost 10 bases; unmatched junction nucleotides: 13. The CDR3 is made up of 16 amino acids. CDR1 is SGDLS and CDR2 is YYNGEE in the germline V gene. As DNA, the CDR3 is TGTGCCAGCAGCGTAGGGGCGGGAGAGGTGATGGAGGAGCAGTTCTTC. Protein sequence: CASSVGAGEVMEEQFF.

The V and J genes are TRBV5-6 and TRBJ2-7, with D perhaps matching TRBD1 (7 bases). Germline V lookup: CDR1 SGHDT, CDR2 YYEEEE. Trimming took off 6 bases at V and 5 bases at J, with 15 bases between the two ends. The CDR3 is 13 amino acids. As DNA, the CDR3 is TGTGCCAGCAATCGGAGGGGGCCTCACGAGCAGTACTTC. Amino acids: CASNRRGPHEQYF.

The V call is TRBV9, the J call TRBJ2-5; perhaps D is TRBD1 or TRBD2 (5 bases each). The germline gives CDR1 SGDLS, CDR2 YYNGEE. V lost 3 bases and J lost 4, with 13 bases in between. The CDR3 totals 14 residues. The CDR3 here is CASSATSGGETQYF. CDR3 bases: TGTGCCAGCAGCGCCACTAGTGGGGGAGAGACCCAGTACTTC.

The chain uses TRBV7-2 and TRBJ1-6; the match to TRBD1 covers 8 bases. The CDR3 is 16 amino acids. After removal of 4 bases from V and 5 bases from J, the junction contained 7 bases not matched to a gene. Per the germline V gene, CDR1 is SGHTA and CDR2 is FQGNSA. This chain's CDR3 is CASSYRSDRDNSPLHF. In nucleotides, the CDR3 is TGTGCCAGCAGCTATCGCTCGGACAGGGATAATTCACCCCTCCACTTT.

The sample holds a few counts of this clone. The rearrangement links TRBV5-1 to TRBJ2-3, with D possibly called TRBD1 or TRBD2 (5 bases each). Germline lookup yields CDR1 SGHRS and CDR2 YFSETQ. The CDR3 has 16 residues. V was trimmed by 7 bases and J by 3 bases, leaving 21 bases between them. CDR3: CASGPGASSGTDTQYF. The CDR3 DNA sequence: TGCGCCAGCGGTCCCGGGGCCTCGTCGGGAACAGATACGCAGTATTTT.

The V call is TRBV20-1, the J call TRBJ2-7; D ambiguous. Germline loops: CDR1 DFQATT, CDR2 SNEGSKA (reference sequence). This CDR3 is 11 amino acids long. Trimming left V 6 bases short and J 3 bases short, with 9 bases between. CDR3 nucleotide sequence: TGCAGTGCCAAAACTATCTACGAGCAGTACTTC. It yields the protein CSAKTIYEQYF.

The V call is TRBV20-1, the J call TRBJ2-2; unclear D gene. The V gene's germline CDR1 is DFQATT and CDR2 SNEGSKA (reference sequence). Trimming took off 6 bases at V and 7 bases at J, with 9 bases between the two ends. The CDR3 extends over 11 amino acids. The CDR3 DNA reads as TGCAGTGCACGTTGGAACGGGGAGCTGTTTTTT. It is translated as CSARWNGELFF.

In this sample, this clone turned up a few times. The chain links TRBV6-1 to TRBJ2-7; D is undetermined. This CDR3 has 13 amino acids. Between the trimmed V and J ends, which lost 10 bases and 2 bases, there was a span of 15 bases. CDR1 is MNHNS, CDR2 SASEGT, per germline. The CDR3 DNA reads TGTGCCATACGGGCCTCACCTCCCTACGAGCAGTACTTC. Protein product: CAIRASPPYEQYF.

The chain is built from TRBV7-6 and TRBJ2-6, with TRBD1 matching over 8 bases. The junction had 12 bases not matched to a gene; V was cut back by 4 bases and J by 1 base. The CDR3 consists of 19 residues. The germline V gene has CDR1 SGHVS and CDR2 FNYEAQ. CDR3 loop: CASSYIPGGARSGANVLTF. Written as DNA, the CDR3 is TGTGCCAGCAGCTACATACCAGGGGGCGCTCGGTCTGGGGCCAACGTCCTGACTTTC.

The chain recombines TRBV15 with TRBJ2-3; D is unclear. V was pared by 1 base and J by 0 bases, with 8 bases between. CDR1 is LNHNV and CDR2 is YYDKDF in the germline V gene (reference sequence). There are 15 residues in the CDR3. The CDR3 DNA sequence: TGTGCCACCAGCAGAGCCATATCTAGCACAGATACGCAGTATTTT. Protein sequence: CATSRAISSTDTQYF. Full variable domain (rest looked up from reference TRBV15 and TRBJ2-3): DAMVIQNPRYQVTQFGKPVTLSCSQTLNHNVMYWYQQKSSQAPKLLFHYYDKDFNNEADTPDNFQSRRPNTSFCFLDIRSPGLGDTAMYLCATSRAISSTDTQYFGPGTRLTVL.

Here the CDR3 DNA reads TGTGCCAGCAGCACTTTAAGGGGCAATGAGCAGTTCTTC. Translated, it gives CASSTLRGNEQFF. The chain recombines TRBV5-6 with TRBJ2-1; the D gene is possibly TRBD1 (5 bases). Germline lookup yields CDR1 SGHDT and CDR2 YYEEEE. Trimming stripped 4 bases from V and 6 bases from J, with 11 bases between. The CDR3 is 13 residues long.

The chain couples TRBV19 to TRBJ1-3; D unresolved. The germline gives CDR1 LNHDA, CDR2 SQIVND (reference sequence). Trimming took off 3 bases at V and 3 bases at J, with 6 bases between the two ends. The CDR3 extends over 13 amino acids. The CDR3 protein is CASSMGDGNTIYF. CDR3 DNA sequence: TGTGCCAGTAGTATGGGAGATGGAAACACCATATATTTT.

The rearrangement uses TRBV19 and TRBJ1-6; 9 bases fit TRBD1. The CDR3 sequence is 15 residues long. With 7 bases clipped from V and 9 bases from J, the junction kept 10 bases outside the gene matches. Looked up from germline, CDR1 is LNHDA and CDR2 is SQIVND (reference sequence). The DNA for the CDR3 is TGTGCCAGTAAATCCCGGGACAGGGATGCTTCACCCCTCCACTTT. Translated, it gives CASKSRDRDASPLHF.

This chain connects TRBV7-2 to TRBJ1-1, with D possibly TRBD1 on 5 matching bases. Germline CDR1 SGHTA, CDR2 FQGNSA. V lost 5 bases, J lost 1 base, and 14 bases lay in between. This CDR3 region has 15 residues. Here the CDR3 DNA reads TGTGCCAGCAGCCTCAGACTGGGGGGGAACACTGAAGCTTTCTTT. Its protein is CASSLRLGGNTEAFF.

Turning to this clone: At one end, the junction sequence differs from germline, possibly due to a read error. The chain has TRBV6-6 and TRBJ2-1; weak D call: TRBD1 (5 bases). There are 11 residues in the CDR3. In germline, CDR1 is MNHNY, CDR2 SVGAGI (reference sequence). This CDR3 is CASSYSRALLF. The CDR3 DNA reads as TGTGCCAGCAGTTACTCCAGGGCCTTACTCTTC.

This clone has more than one count but fewer than ten. This rearrangement joins TRBV9 to TRBJ2-3; D may match TRBD1 or TRBD2 (6 bases each). V lost 0 bases and J lost 9, with 17 bases in between. The CDR3 is made up of 15 amino acids. Germline loops: CDR1 SGDLS, CDR2 YYNGEE. The CDR3 reads CASSVEGGSHSTQYF. The CDR3 nucleotides are TGTGCCAGCAGCGTAGAAGGGGGGAGCCACTCAACGCAGTATTTT. The variable domain in full, completed from reference TRBV9 and TRBJ2-3, reads DSGVTQTPKHLITATGQRVTLRCSPRSGDLSVYWYQQSLDQGLQFLIQYYNGEERAKGNILERFSAQQFPDLHSELNLSSLELGDSALYFCASSVEGGSHSTQYFGPGTRLTVL.

This chain uses TRBV30 with TRBJ2-1, with D perhaps given as TRBD1 or TRBD2 (5 bases each). Looked up from germline, CDR1 is GTSNPN and CDR2 is SVGIG (reference sequence). V was clipped by 5 bases and J by 6 bases, with 20 bases between them. This CDR3 is 15 amino acids long. The CDR3 region has the DNA TGTGCCTGGTTCGGAGGATGGGGAAGGGGCAATGAGCAGTTCTTC. It is translated as CAWFGGWGRGNEQFF. The full variable domain, its missing parts supplied by reference TRBV30 and TRBJ2-1, is SQTIHQWPATLVQPVGSPLSLECTVEGTSNPNLYWYRQAAGRGLQLLFYSVGIGQISSEVPQNLSASRPQDRQFILSSKKLLLSDSGFYLCAWFGGWGRGNEQFFGPGTRLTVL.

V gene TRBV6-5 combines with J gene TRBJ2-3; no definite D call. Trimming pared 5 bases from V and 2 bases from J, leaving 8 bases between. The CDR3 length is 13 residues. Germline V gene sequence: CDR1 MNHEY, CDR2 SVGAGI. CDR3 protein: CASSVRPTDTQYF. The CDR3 DNA reads TGTGCCAGCAGTGTGAGGCCCACAGATACGCAGTATTTT.

V gene TRBV7-3 combines with J gene TRBJ2-3, with D perhaps TRBD1 or TRBD2 (5 bases each). The CDR3 covers 16 residues. Germline V gene data show CDR1 as SGHTA and CDR2 as FQGTGA. Trimming removed 0 bases from V and 6 bases from J, with 16 bases in between. The CDR3 region has the DNA TGTGCCAGCAGCTTAACTCGGCCAGGGACCGTGGATACGCAGTATTTT. Its translation is CASSLTRPGTVDTQYF.

This clone is judged medium-sized. The rearrangement uses TRBV4-1 and TRBJ2-7, with D perhaps matching TRBD1 or TRBD2 (5 bases each). V was cut by 1 base and J by 3 bases, with 13 bases left in between. The CDR3 consists of 15 residues. The germline gives CDR1 MGHRA, CDR2 YSYEKL. The CDR3 DNA sequence: TGCGCCAGCAGCCAAGTCCGGGACCCCGACTACGAGCAGTACTTC. Translation gives CASSQVRDPDYEQYF.

This rearrangement joins TRBV4-3 to TRBJ2-1; 10 bases agree with TRBD2. The V segment lost 1 base and the J segment 5 bases; nucleotides outside the gene matches: 11. CDR1 and CDR2 (germline): LGHNA, YSLEER. The CDR3 is 18 amino acids. This chain's CDR3 is CASSQVWSLAGVNNEQFF. The CDR3 DNA reads as TGCGCCAGCAGCCAAGTTTGGTCTCTAGCGGGGGTAAACAATGAGCAGTTCTTC.

This chain joins TRBV29-1 and TRBJ1-5, with D uncertain. Germline loops: CDR1 SQVTM, CDR2 ANQGSEA. With 6 bases removed from V and 13 bases from J, the gap between germline ends came to 19 bases. The CDR3 covers 12 residues. The CDR3: CSVNRGEGIQHF. The DNA for the CDR3 is TGCAGCGTGAACCGGGGAGAAGGCATTCAGCATTTT.

The chain links TRBV6-1 to TRBJ2-7; 9 bases align to TRBD1. The CDR3 totals 14 residues. CDR1 and CDR2 from the germline V gene are MNHNS and SASEGT. The J segment lost 6 bases and the V segment lost 3 bases, leaving 6 bases of the junction unmatched. The CDR3 protein is CASSDWGQGSEQYF. The CDR3 region has the DNA TGTGCCAGCAGTGATTGGGGACAGGGTTCCGAGCAGTACTTC.

The V gene is TRBV9, the J gene TRBJ1-2, with D uncertain. V was pared by 3 bases and J by 4 bases, with 13 bases between. The germline CDR1 and CDR2 sequences are SGDLS and YYNGEE. The CDR3 runs to 14 residues. The CDR3 sequence: CASSGRNSPYGYTF. As DNA, the CDR3 is TGTGCCAGCAGCGGGAGAAACAGCCCCTATGGCTACACCTTC.